The 21 T cell receptor beta chains below all came from one sample that was sequenced in a study of regulatory T cells in long-lasting Graves disease. Indicated time point: persistent/refractory GD, antithyroid drugs over 5 years with positive TRAb. Extracted RNA from PBMCs served as the source of the TCR library. Construction of TCR beta libraries relied on iRepertoire HTBI primers and on Arm-PCR targeting CDR3 regions. TCRdb processed the multiplex PCR reads anew with MiXCR; each CDR3 protein has one entry. The sample lists fewer than 400,000 distinct CDR3 sequences; around a fifth were seen once. Source: peripheral blood mononuclear cells (PBMCs), taken when the disease was refractory, from a patient treated with antithyroid drugs. All receptors derive from a female donor with Graves disease.

This clonotype was observed at least ten times. The CDR3 sequence: CSVEDLRGSRLNTEAFF. CDR3 sequence (DNA): TGCAGCGTTGAAGATCTTCGGGGATCCCGACTGAACACTGAAGCTTTCTTT. The V and J genes are TRBV29-1 and TRBJ1-1; no firm D call. Germline V gives CDR1 SQVTM, CDR2 ANQGSEA. Trimming took off 0 bases at V and 0 bases at J, with 17 bases between the two ends. This CDR3 contains 17 residues.

CDR3 region: CATSDNGIREKLFF. For the CDR3, the DNA is TGTGCCACCAGTGATAATGGGATTCGTGAAAAACTGTTTTTT. This chain connects TRBV24-1 to TRBJ1-4, with D uncertain. From germline, CDR1 is KGHDR and CDR2 SFDVKD. The CDR3 spans 14 residues. The V end was cut by 3 bases, the J end by 7 bases, with 11 bases between.

This clonotype was observed a handful of times. The chain is built from TRBV6-1 and TRBJ2-7; D possibly corresponds to TRBD2 (6 bases). Germline V gene data show CDR1 as MNHNS and CDR2 as SASEGT. V was trimmed by 6 bases and J by 0 bases, leaving 15 bases between them. The CDR3 spans 15 residues. The CDR3 loop reads CASRTGTLLSYEQYF. In nucleotides, the CDR3 is TGTGCCAGCAGAACCGGGACTCTACTCTCCTACGAGCAGTACTTC.

The table lists this clonotype with a few counts. A much larger clone differs from this one at a single base, so this may be a read error. Here the CDR3 omits its conserved ending phenylalanine or tryptophan, so a read error is the likely source. This chain links TRBV27 with TRBJ1-1; D is ambiguous. The CDR3 covers 13 residues. CDR1 MNHEY and CDR2 SMNVEV come from the germline V gene (reference sequence). Deletions cut 6 bases from V and 1 base from J, with 9 bases between. The CDR3 protein is CASRTTENTEAFS. For the CDR3, the DNA is TGTGCCAGCAGGACCACAGAGAACACTGAAGCTTTCTCT.

Details on this clonotype: The junction departs from the called germline gene at one end, perhaps through a read error. The chain uses TRBV7-6 and TRBJ2-5, with TRBD1 identical over 7 bases. The CDR3 covers 18 residues. From germline, CDR1 is SGHVS and CDR2 FNYEAQ. CDR3 nucleotides: TGTGTCAGCAGCTTAGCACCACGTCGACAGGGAAGGGGAGAGACCCAGTACTTC. It translates to CVSSLAPRRQGRGETQYF.

The table lists this clonotype with a few counts. A junction boundary mismatches the germline segment, possibly from a read error. The chain uses TRBV2 and TRBJ1-5; no clear D. The CDR3 is 16 amino acids. From germline, CDR1 is SNHLY and CDR2 FYNNEI. The CDR3 region is CATSNSGRTSNQPQHF. Written as DNA, the CDR3 is TGTGCCACCAGTAACTCAGGACGGACGAGCAATCAGCCCCAGCATTTT.

This clonotype occurred many times. J is TRBJ2-7 and V is TRBV27; the match to TRBD1 covers 8 bases. The CDR3 covers 15 residues. The germline CDR1 and CDR2 sequences are MNHEY and SMNVEV (reference sequence). V shed 4 bases, J shed 4 bases, and the junction held 9 bases outside the gene matches. DNA for the CDR3: TGTGCCAGCAGTTCAGGACAGGGTAGGCGGTACGAGCAGTACTTC. Residues: CASSSGQGRRYEQYF.

This clonotype was counted a few times. CDR3: CASMDGTSSGNTIYF. The CDR3 nucleotides read TGCGCCAGCATGGACGGGACGAGCTCTGGAAACACCATATATTTT. The chain combines TRBV10-2 with TRBJ1-3; possible D gene TRBD1, 5 bases. Germline CDR1 and CDR2: WSHSY and SAAADI. Trimming left V 7 bases short and J 0 bases short, with 13 bases between. This CDR3 is 15 amino acids long.

This clonotype was counted a few times. The genes are TRBV20-1 and TRBJ1-4; weak D call: TRBD1 (6 bases). With 2 bases removed from V and 6 bases from J, the gap between germline ends came to 16 bases. The germline gives CDR1 DFQATT, CDR2 SNEGSKA (reference sequence). The CDR3 runs 15 residues. CDR3 sequence reads: CSARPSGTSYEKLFF. The CDR3 DNA reads as TGCAGTGCTAGACCATCCGGGACATCTTATGAAAAACTGTTTTTT.

The rearrangement joins TRBV10-3 to TRBJ1-3; no reliable D call. The CDR3 runs to 20 residues. Germline V gene lookup returns CDR1 ENHRY and CDR2 SYGVKD. The V gene lost 0 bases and the J gene lost 1 base, with 22 bases spanning the gap. CDR3 in DNA: TGTGCCATCAGTGAGTCGTCCTCCAAGACGCGGCGTACTTCTGGAAACACCATATATTTT. This gives the protein CAISESSSKTRRTSGNTIYF.

This clonotype was observed at least ten times. The chain uses TRBV2 and TRBJ1-2, with D possibly TRBD1 on 5 matching bases. CDR1 and CDR2 from the germline V gene are SNHLY and FYNNEI. The CDR3 loop spans 17 amino acids. V lost 0 bases and J 3 bases, leaving 17 bases between the germline ends. CDR3 region: CASSEAEGRALYYGYTF. The CDR3 coding sequence is TGTGCCAGCAGTGAAGCAGAGGGCAGGGCACTTTACTATGGCTACACCTTC.

This rearrangement joins TRBV5-1 to TRBJ1-6; 11 bases are a match to TRBD1. Germline V gives CDR1 SGHRS, CDR2 YFSETQ. The CDR3 spans 17 residues. With 4 bases clipped from V and 11 bases from J, the junction kept 14 bases outside the gene matches. In DNA form, the CDR3 reads TGCGCCAGCAGCGATCTGTGGGACAGGGGGAAACGAGCACCCCTCCACTTT. Translation gives CASSDLWDRGKRAPLHF. The whole variable domain, filled in from reference TRBV5-1 and TRBJ1-6, reads KAGVTQTPRYLIKTRGQQVTLSCSPISGHRSVSWYQQTPGQGLQFLFEYFSETQRNKGNFPGRFSGRQFSNSRSEMNVSTLELGDSALYLCASSDLWDRGKRAPLHFGNGTRLTVT.

In this sample, this clonotype turned up many times. This chain joins TRBV7-9 and TRBJ2-7; no clear D. In germline, CDR1 is SEHNR, CDR2 FQNEAQ (reference sequence). The CDR3 has 12 amino acids. Trimming left V 6 bases short and J 4 bases short, with 10 bases between. CDR3 coding DNA: TGTGCCAGCAGTACCGGGTCTTACGAGCAGTACTTC. This translates into CASSTGSYEQYF.

This clonotype was detected only a few times. The chain combines TRBV30 with TRBJ1-3; D unclear. Germline CDR1 GTSNPN, CDR2 SVGIG (reference sequence). The CDR3 runs to 12 residues. Between the trimmed V and J ends, which lost 4 bases and 0 bases, there was a span of 4 bases. The CDR3 spells CAWKVSGNTIYF. The CDR3 DNA sequence: TGTGCCTGGAAAGTCTCTGGAAACACCATATATTTT.

This clonotype was observed many times. The chain uses TRBV2 and TRBJ1-1, with D maybe TRBD1 (5 bases). The V gene lost 9 bases and the J gene lost 4 bases, with 6 bases spanning the gap. CDR1 and CDR2 from the germline V gene are SNHLY and FYNNEI. This CDR3 region has 10 residues. The DNA of the CDR3 is TGTGCCAGGGGGGTCACTGAAGCTTTCTTT. It codes for CARGVTEAFF.

This clonotype was seen repeatedly, ten times or more. J is TRBJ1-6 and V is TRBV20-1, with a weak D call TRBD1 (5 bases). Germline CDR1 reads DFQATT; CDR2 reads SNEGSKA (reference sequence). V was shortened by 1 base and J by 7 bases, with 8 bases between the two germline ends. CDR3 length: 13 residues. The DNA of the CDR3 is TGCAGTGCTAGAGGGGACCTAAATTCACCCCTCCACTTT. Translating it yields CSARGDLNSPLHF.

This clonotype was detected only a few times. The chain employs TRBV30 and TRBJ2-2; 10 bases map to TRBD2. The CDR3 spans 14 residues. From germline, CDR1 is GTSNPN and CDR2 SVGIG (reference sequence). With 4 bases clipped from V and 5 bases from J, the junction kept 4 bases outside the gene matches. CDR3 bases: TGTGCCTGGATAGCGGGAGGACATACCGGGGAGCTGTTTTTT. Protein product: CAWIAGGHTGELFF.

Turning to this clonotype: A much larger clone lies one base from this, so it may be a read error. The rearrangement links TRBV29-1 to TRBJ2-7; 7 bases are shared with TRBD2. Trimming took 4 bases from V and 3 from J; bases not matched to a gene: 9. Germline V gene sequence: CDR1 SQVTM, CDR2 ANQGSEA. This CDR3 has 14 amino acids. CDR3 nucleotide sequence: TGCAGCGTTGGGGGGGGGTCCACGGTCTACGAGCAGTACTTC. Amino acids: CSVGGGSTVYEQYF.

This clonotype was seen more than once but under ten times. This chain links TRBV11-3 with TRBJ1-6, with D possibly TRBD1 on 6 matching bases. Trimming took 5 bases from V and 0 from J, leaving 14 bases between them. Germline values: CDR1 SGHNT, CDR2 YENEEA. The length of the CDR3 is 17 residues. This CDR3 reads CASSPGHLSSYNSPLHF. The CDR3 DNA sequence: TGTGCCAGCAGCCCGGGACATCTGAGCTCCTATAATTCACCCCTCCACTTT.

This clonotype was picked up many times. The gene calls are TRBV12-3 or TRBV12-4 and TRBJ1-6; D perhaps matches TRBD1 (5 bases). The CDR3 has 11 amino acids. CDR3 sequence (DNA): TGTGCAGCGGGGGTAAATTCACCCCTCCACTTT. Amino acids: CAAGVNSPLHF.

J is TRBJ2-6 and V is TRBV30, with D possibly TRBD1 on 6 matching bases. The CDR3 loop spans 17 amino acids. Germline V gives CDR1 GTSNPN, CDR2 SVGIG (reference sequence). V was trimmed by 3 bases and J by 4 bases, leaving 19 bases between them. CDR3 nucleotide sequence: TGTGCCTGGAGCAAACAGGGCCTGTATGGAGGGGCCAACGTCCTGACTTTC. Its translation is CAWSKQGLYGGANVLTF.